This T cell receptor beta chain originates from a study of T cells in Graves' hyperthyroidism and ophthalmopathy. Germline V lookup: CDR1 DFQATT, CDR2 SNEGSKA (reference sequence). The CDR3 is 15 residues long. V was pared by 3 bases and J by 3 bases, with 17 bases between. RNA transcripts served as the template for amplifying TCR beta CDR3 regions. The primer set for the first-round RT-PCR of the TCR CDR3 was HTBI. TCRdb itself ran the multiplex PCR reads through MiXCR, one entry per CDR3 protein. In the table there are fewer than 250,000 distinct CDR3 sequences, roughly 18% of which are singletons. Many counts were recorded for this clonotype.

The sample consisted of blood. The chain couples TRBV20-1 to TRBJ2-5; maybe TRBD2 (7 bases). The clonotype originates from a man aged 45 to 65 with Graves' hyperthyroidism. This CDR3 is CSASGRLGGEETQYF. The DNA of the CDR3 is TGCAGTGCTAGCGGGAGGTTGGGGGGCGAAGAGACCCAGTACTTC.